The T cell receptor (beta chain) described here comes from a study of radiation and T cells in renal cell carcinoma. The assay was immunoSEQ multiplex PCR, and TCRdb's table has in-frame clones only and misses some. The sample lists about 74,000 clones, about 89% seen once, with more than 4.5% in the top ten. Germline V gene sequence: CDR1 MNHEY, CDR2 SVGAGI. This CDR3 is built from 15 residues. V dropped 4 bases and J dropped 1 base, with 10 bases sitting between them. The time point denotes: blood 4 weeks post-SBRT, at nephrectomy. The sample's treatment: 15 Gy SBRT to primary tumor, nephrectomy 4 weeks later.

The sample consisted of blood, taken from a patient whose treatment included radiotherapy and nephrectomy. The rearrangement links TRBV6-5 to TRBJ2-2, with TRBD1 as a possible D gene (6 bases). The clonotype was recovered from a woman aged 70-85 years with renal cell carcinoma. The CDR3 sequence: CASSSGTMNTGELFF. The DNA of the CDR3 is TGTGCCAGCAGTTCAGGGACAATGAACACCGGGGAGCTGTTTTTT.